The 15 T cell receptor beta chains given below trace back to one sample, sequenced in a study of T cells in Graves' hyperthyroidism and ophthalmopathy. The CDR3 regions of TCR beta were amplified from RNA transcripts. First-round RT-PCR targeting the TCR CDR3 was performed with the HTBI primer set. Via MiXCR, TCRdb re-called the multiplex PCR reads, giving one row per CDR3 protein. The sample includes about 420,000 distinct CDR3 sequences, roughly 13% of them seen just once. The sample consisted of blood. These TCRs come from a woman aged 18-35 years with Graves' hyperthyroidism.

This clonotype was seen ten or more times. V usage is TRBV12-3 or TRBV12-4 and J usage is TRBJ2-1; D not certain. The V and J ends lost 1 base and 14 bases respectively, with 9 bases between them. The CDR3 runs 11 residues. CDR3 loop: CASSLGYHEFF. The CDR3 nucleotides are TGTGCCAGCAGTTTAGGGTACCATGAGTTCTTC.

This clonotype was seen repeatedly, ten times or more. The CDR3 loop is CASSPGGGNEQFF. As DNA, the CDR3 is TGTGCCAGCTCACCAGGGGGAGGGAATGAGCAGTTCTTC. The rearrangement joins TRBV18 to TRBJ2-1; 7 nucleotides align to TRBD2. The CDR3 extends over 13 amino acids. CDR1 and CDR2 (germline): KGHSH, LQKENI. The V gene end was trimmed by 2 bases and the J gene end by 7 bases; junction bases not matched to a gene: 2.

This clonotype has at least ten counts. This chain's CDR3 is CASSQERWDTGETQYF. The CDR3 nucleotides are TGCGCCAGCAGCCAAGAACGGTGGGACACGGGGGAGACCCAGTACTTC. V and J are TRBV4-1 and TRBJ2-5; D is perhaps TRBD1 (6 bases). The CDR3 totals 16 residues. With 0 bases removed from V and 5 bases from J, the gap between germline ends came to 16 bases. The germline V gene encodes CDR1 MGHRA and CDR2 YSYEKL.

The chain links TRBV28 to TRBJ1-5, with 7 bases that match TRBD1. The V gene's germline CDR1 is MDHEN and CDR2 SYDVKM. The CDR3 is made up of 17 amino acids. Trimming cost V 4 bases and J 5 bases; bases outside gene matches: 14. CDR3 nucleotide sequence: TGTGCCAGCAGTTCCACTCGACAGGGCTACGATCATCAGCCCCAGCATTTT. It specifies CASSSTRQGYDHQPQHF. The full variable domain, in which reference TRBV28 and TRBJ1-5 provide the parts outside the CDR3, is DVKVTQSSRYLVKRTGEKVFLECVQDMDHENMFWYRQDPGLGLRLIYFSYDVKMKEKGDIPEGYSVSREKKERFSLILESASTNQTSMYLCASSSTRQGYDHQPQHFGDGTRLSIL.

This clonotype was observed many times. The chain links TRBV20-1 to TRBJ2-1; 9 bases line up with TRBD1. V shed 5 bases, J shed 6 bases, and the junction held 11 bases outside the gene matches. The CDR3 loop spans 15 amino acids. Looked up from germline, CDR1 is DFQATT and CDR2 is SNEGSKA (reference sequence). The CDR3 is CSAQPGTGMFNEQFF. CDR3 coding DNA: TGCAGTGCTCAACCCGGGACAGGGATGTTCAATGAGCAGTTCTTC.

This clonotype was counted at least ten times. The V gene is TRBV28, the J gene TRBJ1-4; D not resolved. The germline V gene has CDR1 MDHEN and CDR2 SYDVKM. V lost 4 bases, J lost 8 bases, and 11 bases lay in between. The CDR3 length is 13 residues. CDR3 sequence: CASSYPLGEKLFF. The CDR3 region has the DNA TGTGCCAGCAGTTACCCGTTAGGGGAAAAACTGTTTTTT. The variable domain in full, with the rest retrieved from reference TRBV28 and TRBJ1-4, is DVKVTQSSRYLVKRTGEKVFLECVQDMDHENMFWYRQDPGLGLRLIYFSYDVKMKEKGDIPEGYSVSREKKERFSLILESASTNQTSMYLCASSYPLGEKLFFGSGTQLSVL.

The J gene is TRBJ2-1, the V gene TRBV18; D gene ambiguous. The CDR3 sequence is 14 residues long. CDR1 is KGHSH and CDR2 is LQKENI in the germline V gene. Trimming cost V 3 bases and J 5 bases, with 11 bases left between them. Here the CDR3 reads CASSPPQPHNEQFF. CDR3 coding DNA: TGTGCCAGCTCACCGCCCCAACCGCACAATGAGCAGTTCTTC. Full variable domain (outside the CDR3, taken from reference TRBV18 and TRBJ2-1): NAGVMQNPRHLVRRRGQEARLRCSPMKGHSHVYWYRQLPEEGLKFMVYLQKENIIDESGMPKERFSAEFPKEGPSILRIQQVVRGDSAAYFCASSPPQPHNEQFFGPGTRLTVL.

This clonotype has ten or more counts. The V and J genes are TRBV9 and TRBJ2-3; 8 nucleotides agree with TRBD1. J was trimmed by 5 bases and V by 3 bases; bases with no gene match: 5. Germline V CDR1 and CDR2: SGDLS, YYNGEE. This CDR3 is built from 14 residues. CDR3 DNA sequence: TGTGCCAGCAGCGGACAGGGGCCACTAGATACGCAGTATTTT. As protein: CASSGQGPLDTQYF.

The chain links TRBV18 to TRBJ2-1, with D tentatively TRBD2 (6 bases). V dropped 3 bases and J dropped 1 base, with 13 bases sitting between them. Germline CDR1 KGHSH, CDR2 LQKENI. The CDR3 extends over 16 amino acids. CDR3: CASSPRVAASYNEQFF. DNA for the CDR3: TGTGCCAGCTCACCTCGGGTAGCGGCGTCCTACAATGAGCAGTTCTTC.

This clonotype was counted a few times. J is TRBJ1-6 and V is TRBV6-1; D is undetermined. The CDR3 is made up of 11 amino acids. Germline assignment: CDR1 MNHNS and CDR2 SASEGT. The germline V and J ends were trimmed by 3 bases and 14 bases, with 8 bases remaining between them. The CDR3 reads CASSEKGTLHF. The CDR3 bases are TGTGCCAGCAGTGAGAAGGGCACCCTCCACTTT.

This clonotype was picked up a small number of times. V and J are TRBV10-3 and TRBJ2-2; the match to TRBD2 covers 10 bases. V was pared by 3 bases and J by 6 bases, with 1 base of the junction left unmatched. Germline V gene data show CDR1 as ENHRY and CDR2 as SYGVKD. The CDR3 is 14 residues long. CDR3 region: CAISDLAGAGELFF. CDR3 DNA sequence: TGTGCCATCAGTGACCTAGCGGGAGCCGGGGAGCTGTTTTTT.

This clonotype has ten or more counts. This sequence joins TRBV9 and TRBJ2-1, with TRBD2 matching over 11 bases. This CDR3 is built from 18 residues. Unmatched junction bases numbered 14, after V lost 3 bases and J lost 6 bases. Germline CDR1 and CDR2: SGDLS and YYNGEE. CDR3 DNA: TGTGCCAGCAGCGCGGGACTAGCGGCCCGGTTTCGTGGCAATGAGCAGTTCTTC. It encodes CASSAGLAARFRGNEQFF. The full variable domain, its missing parts supplied by reference TRBV9 and TRBJ2-1, is DSGVTQTPKHLITATGQRVTLRCSPRSGDLSVYWYQQSLDQGLQFLIQYYNGEERAKGNILERFSAQQFPDLHSELNLSSLELGDSALYFCASSAGLAARFRGNEQFFGPGTRLTVL.

This clonotype has at least ten counts. CDR3 protein: CASRHDRGQFRDEQYF. The CDR3 DNA sequence: TGTGCCAGCAGGCATGACAGGGGGCAGTTCCGAGACGAGCAGTACTTC. The genes are TRBV2 and TRBJ2-7, with 10 nucleotides matching TRBD1. Trimming at V came to 6 bases and at J to 5 bases, leaving 13 bases not matched to a gene. This CDR3 contains 16 residues. In germline, CDR1 is SNHLY, CDR2 FYNNEI.

At least ten counts were recorded for this clonotype. The V and J genes are TRBV5-6 and TRBJ1-1; D remains unclear. Trimming shortened V by 2 bases and J by 7 bases, and 6 bases separated the two germline ends. CDR3 size: 11 residues. The germline V gene has CDR1 SGHDT and CDR2 YYEEEE. This chain's CDR3 is CASSFTGEAFF. CDR3 sequence (DNA): TGTGCCAGCAGCTTCACGGGTGAAGCTTTCTTT. The variable domain in full, completed from reference TRBV5-6 and TRBJ1-1, reads DAGVTQSPTHLIKTRGQQVTLRCSPKSGHDTVSWYQQALGQGPQFIFQYYEEEERQRGNFPDRFSGHQFPNYSSELNVNALLLGDSALYLCASSFTGEAFFGQGTRLTVV.

The table lists this clonotype with a few counts. The rearrangement uses TRBV7-9 and TRBJ1-1; D uncertain. Trimming stripped 1 base from V and 1 base from J, with 10 bases between. CDR1 is SEHNR and CDR2 is FQNEAQ in the germline V gene (reference sequence). There are 15 residues in the CDR3. CDR3 sequence: CASSLVQPSNTEAFF. CDR3 nucleotides: TGTGCCAGCAGCTTAGTGCAGCCCTCGAACACTGAAGCTTTCTTT.